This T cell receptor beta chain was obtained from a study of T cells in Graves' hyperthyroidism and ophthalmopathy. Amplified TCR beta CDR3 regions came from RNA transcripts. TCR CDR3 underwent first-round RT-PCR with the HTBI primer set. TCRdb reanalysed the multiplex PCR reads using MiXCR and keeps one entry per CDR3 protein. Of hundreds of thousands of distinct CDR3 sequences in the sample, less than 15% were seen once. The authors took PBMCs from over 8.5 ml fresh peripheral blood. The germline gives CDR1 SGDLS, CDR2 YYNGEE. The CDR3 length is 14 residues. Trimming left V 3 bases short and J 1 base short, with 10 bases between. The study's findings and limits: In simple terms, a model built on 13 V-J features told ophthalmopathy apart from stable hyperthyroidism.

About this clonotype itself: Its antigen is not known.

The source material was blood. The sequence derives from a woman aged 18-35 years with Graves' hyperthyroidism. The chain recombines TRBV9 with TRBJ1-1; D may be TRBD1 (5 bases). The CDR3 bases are TGTGCCAGCAGCGCCCTCGGGGGGAACACTGAAGCTTTCTTT. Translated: CASSALGGNTEAFF.